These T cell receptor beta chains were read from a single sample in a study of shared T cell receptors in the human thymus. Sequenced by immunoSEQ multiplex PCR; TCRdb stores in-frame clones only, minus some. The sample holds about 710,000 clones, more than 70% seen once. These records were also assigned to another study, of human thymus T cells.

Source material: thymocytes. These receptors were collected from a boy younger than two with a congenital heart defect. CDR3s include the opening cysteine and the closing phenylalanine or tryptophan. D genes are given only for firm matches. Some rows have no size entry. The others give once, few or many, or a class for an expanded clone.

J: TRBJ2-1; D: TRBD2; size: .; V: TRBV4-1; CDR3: CASSTFSTPGTSGSSNTNEQFF; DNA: TGCGCCAGCAGCACGTTTTCCACTCCCGGGACTAGCGGGAGCTCCAACACGAATGAGCAGTTCTTC
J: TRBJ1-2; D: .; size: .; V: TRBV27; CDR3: CASSCIQVNYGYTF; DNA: TGTGCCAGCAGTTGTATACAGGTCAACTATGGCTACACCTTC
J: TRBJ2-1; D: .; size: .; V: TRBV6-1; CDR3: CASSEAHRESSYNEQFF; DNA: TGTGCCAGCAGTGAAGCTCACAGGGAAAGCTCCTACAATGAGCAGTTCTTC
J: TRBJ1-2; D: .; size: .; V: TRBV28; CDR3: CASSSTGHGYTF; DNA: TGTGCCAGCAGTTCCACAGGGCATGGCTACACCTTC
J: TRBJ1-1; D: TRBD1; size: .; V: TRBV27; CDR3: CASNQQGGRTEAFF; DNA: TGTGCCAGCAATCAACAGGGGGGACGGACTGAAGCTTTCTTT
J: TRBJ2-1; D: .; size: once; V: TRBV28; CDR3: CASTPRVYMGQFF; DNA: TGTGCCAGCACTCCCCGGGTGTACATGGGGCAGTTCTTC
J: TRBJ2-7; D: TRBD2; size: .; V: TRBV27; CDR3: CASSGRDYPDRQYF; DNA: TGTGCCAGCAGTGGCCGGGACTACCCGGATCGGCAGTACTTC
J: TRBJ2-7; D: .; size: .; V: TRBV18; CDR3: CASSHRRGVSYEQYF; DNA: TGTGCCAGCTCACATCGAAGGGGTGTCTCCTACGAGCAGTACTTC
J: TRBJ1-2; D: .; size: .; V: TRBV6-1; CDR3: CASSEVVTPLSYGYTF; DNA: TGTGCCAGCAGTGAAGTGGTCACTCCATTGTCGTATGGCTACACCTTC
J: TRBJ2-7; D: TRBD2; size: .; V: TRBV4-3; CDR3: CASSQRAGVYEQYF; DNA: TGCGCCAGCAGCCAAAGGGCGGGAGTTTACGAGCAGTACTTC
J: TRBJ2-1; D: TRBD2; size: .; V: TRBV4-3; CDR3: CASSQTNPGGHNEQFF; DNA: TGCGCCAGCAGCCAAACAAACCCGGGAGGACACAATGAGCAGTTCTTC
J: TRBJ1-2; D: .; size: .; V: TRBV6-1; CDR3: CASSVPAGDYGYTF; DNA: TGTGCCAGCAGTGTACCGGCAGGGGACTATGGCTACACCTTC
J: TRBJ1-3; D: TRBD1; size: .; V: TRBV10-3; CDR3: CAISELPQGAGNTIYF; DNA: TGTGCCATCAGTGAGCTACCACAGGGGGCTGGAAACACCATATATTTT
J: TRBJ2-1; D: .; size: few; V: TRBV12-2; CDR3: CADRGGVNNEQFF; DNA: TGTGCCGACCGGGGAGGGGTAAACAATGAGCAGTTCTTC
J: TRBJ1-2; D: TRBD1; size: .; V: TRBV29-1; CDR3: CSVCNISTGGLGYGYTF; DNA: TGCAGCGTTTGCAACATTTCGACAGGGGGGTTGGGCTATGGCTACACCTTC
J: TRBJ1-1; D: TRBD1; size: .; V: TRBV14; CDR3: CASSGRDRYMNTEAFF; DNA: TGTGCCAGCAGCGGCCGGGACAGATACATGAACACTGAAGCTTTCTTT
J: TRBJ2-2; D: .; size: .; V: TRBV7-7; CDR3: CASSSRTHPRGTGELFF; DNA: TGTGCTAGCAGCTCACGGACTCACCCCCGGGGGACCGGGGAGCTGTTTTTT
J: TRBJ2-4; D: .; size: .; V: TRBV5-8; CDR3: CASSLGTERRNIQYF; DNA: TGTGCCAGCAGCTTGGGGACAGAGCGGAGAAACATTCAGTACTTC
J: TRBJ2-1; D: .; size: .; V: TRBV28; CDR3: CASGIFSSSYNEQFF; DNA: TGTGCCAGCGGTATATTCTCGAGCTCCTACAATGAGCAGTTCTTC
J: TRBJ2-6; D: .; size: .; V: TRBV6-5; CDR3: CASKEGASGANVLTF; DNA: TGTGCCAGCAAGGAGGGGGCCTCTGGGGCCAACGTCCTGACTTTC
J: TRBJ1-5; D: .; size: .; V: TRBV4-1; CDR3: CASSQGAAAGQPQHF; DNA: TGCGCCAGCAGCCAGGGGGCTGCAGCGGGGCAGCCCCAGCATTTT
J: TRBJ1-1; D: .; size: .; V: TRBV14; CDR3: CASRTDGEWNTEAFF; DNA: TGTGCCAGCAGAACAGACGGGGAGTGGAACACTGAAGCTTTCTTT
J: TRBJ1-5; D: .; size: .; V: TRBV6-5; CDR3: CASKAGAGQPQHF; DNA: TGTGCCAGCAAGGCAGGGGCAGGTCAGCCCCAGCATTTT
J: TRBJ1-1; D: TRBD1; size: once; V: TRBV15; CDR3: CATSRDVTGGSLTEAFF; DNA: TGTGCCACCAGCAGAGATGTCACAGGGGGCTCTCTCACTGAAGCTTTCTTT
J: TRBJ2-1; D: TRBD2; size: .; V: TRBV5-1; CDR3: CASSLGGTNPNEQFF; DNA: TGCGCCAGCAGCTTGGGGGGGACTAATCCCAATGAGCAGTTCTTC
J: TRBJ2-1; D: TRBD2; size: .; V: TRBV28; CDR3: CASTPGGQRGYNEQFF; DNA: TGTGCCAGCACCCCCGGAGGCCAGCGGGGCTACAATGAGCAGTTCTTC
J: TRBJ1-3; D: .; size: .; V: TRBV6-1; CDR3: CASSPGRRSGNTIYF; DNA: TGTGCCAGCAGCCCCGGCAGGCGCTCTGGAAACACCATATATTTT
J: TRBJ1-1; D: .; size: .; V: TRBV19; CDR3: CASSIESKLGGEAFF; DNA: TGTGCCAGTAGTATTGAGTCCAAACTAGGGGGTGAAGCTTTCTTT